This TCR beta chain derives from a study of cytomegalovirus exposure and HLA in healthy donors. As for the study in general: In a later analysis, the roughly 120 validation repertoires were reported to have used the same platform as the 550 to 850 first-cohort repertoires. Study-level results: A subsequent analysis found that TCR clusters from the first cohort also tended to co-occur in the 90 to 150 validation repertoires, with 90% to 95% of cluster scores above 0.

To note about this clone: What it recognizes is unknown.

Clones were read by immunoSEQ multiplex PCR, and TCRdb kept only the in-frame ones, dropping some. The sample holds some 260,000 clones, roughly 87% seen once. Germline V gene lookup returns CDR1 MNHNY and CDR2 SVGAGI (reference sequence). The CDR3 runs to 14 residues. Trimming cost V 5 bases and J 4 bases, with 14 bases left between them. The receptor's source is a man aged 18 to 29 in good health and CMV-seropositive. The sample was PBMCs. The gene calls are TRBV6-6 and TRBJ1-1, with D unclear. The CDR3 sequence is CASSQGGGITEAFF. Written as DNA, the CDR3 is TGTGCCAGCAGTCAAGGAGGAGGAATCACTGAAGCTTTCTTT.